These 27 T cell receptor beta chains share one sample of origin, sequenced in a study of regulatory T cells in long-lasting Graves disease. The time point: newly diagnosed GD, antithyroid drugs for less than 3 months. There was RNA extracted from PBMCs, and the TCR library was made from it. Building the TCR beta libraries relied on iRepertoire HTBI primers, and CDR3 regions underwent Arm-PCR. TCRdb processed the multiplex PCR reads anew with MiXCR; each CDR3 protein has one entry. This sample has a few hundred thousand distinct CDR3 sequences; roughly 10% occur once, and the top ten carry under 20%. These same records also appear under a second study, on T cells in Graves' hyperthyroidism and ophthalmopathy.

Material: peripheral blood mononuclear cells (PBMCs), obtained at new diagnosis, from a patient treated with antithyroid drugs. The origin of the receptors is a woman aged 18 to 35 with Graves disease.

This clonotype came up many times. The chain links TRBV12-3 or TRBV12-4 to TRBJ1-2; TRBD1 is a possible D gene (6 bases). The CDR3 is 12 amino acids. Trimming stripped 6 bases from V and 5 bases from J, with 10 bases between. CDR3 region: CASSSTGYGYTF. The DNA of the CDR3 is TGTGCCAGCAGCTCTACAGGGTATGGCTACACCTTC.

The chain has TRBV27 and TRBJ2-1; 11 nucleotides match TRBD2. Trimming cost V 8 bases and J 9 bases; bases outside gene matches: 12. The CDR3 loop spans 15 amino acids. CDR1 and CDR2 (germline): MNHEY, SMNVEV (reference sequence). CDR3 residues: CASHDIAGGPGEQFF. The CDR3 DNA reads TGTGCCAGCCATGATATAGCGGGAGGGCCCGGTGAGCAGTTCTTC.

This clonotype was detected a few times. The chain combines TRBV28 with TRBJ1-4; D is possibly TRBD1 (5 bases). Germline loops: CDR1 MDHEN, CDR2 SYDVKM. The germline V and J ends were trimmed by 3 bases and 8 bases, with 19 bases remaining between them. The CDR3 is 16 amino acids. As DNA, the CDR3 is TGTGCCAGCAGTTTTCCTAACCGGGGAGGGGACGAAAAACTGTTTTTT. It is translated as CASSFPNRGGDEKLFF.

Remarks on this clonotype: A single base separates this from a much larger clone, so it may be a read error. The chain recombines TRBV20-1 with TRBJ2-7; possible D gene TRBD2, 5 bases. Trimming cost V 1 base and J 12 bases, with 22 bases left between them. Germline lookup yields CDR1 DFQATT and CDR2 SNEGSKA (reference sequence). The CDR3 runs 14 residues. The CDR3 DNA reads TGCAGTGCTAGAGCGGCGGGTAACCCTGACAAGCCGTACTTC. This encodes CSARAAGNPDKPYF.

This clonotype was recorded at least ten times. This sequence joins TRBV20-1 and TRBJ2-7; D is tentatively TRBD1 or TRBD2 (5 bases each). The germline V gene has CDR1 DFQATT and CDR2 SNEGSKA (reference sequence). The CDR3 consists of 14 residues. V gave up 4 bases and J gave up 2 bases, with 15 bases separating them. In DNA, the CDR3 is TGCAGTGCTACCGGGACCAGGGATCCCTACGAGCAGTACTTC. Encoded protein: CSATGTRDPYEQYF.

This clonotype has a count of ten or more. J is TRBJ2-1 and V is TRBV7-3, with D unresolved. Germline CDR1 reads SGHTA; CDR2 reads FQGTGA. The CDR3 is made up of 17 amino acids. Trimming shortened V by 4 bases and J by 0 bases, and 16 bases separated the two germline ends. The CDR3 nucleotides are TGTGCCAGCAGCTCCATGGCCGGTGCTAGCTCCTACAATGAGCAGTTCTTC. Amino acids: CASSSMAGASSYNEQFF.

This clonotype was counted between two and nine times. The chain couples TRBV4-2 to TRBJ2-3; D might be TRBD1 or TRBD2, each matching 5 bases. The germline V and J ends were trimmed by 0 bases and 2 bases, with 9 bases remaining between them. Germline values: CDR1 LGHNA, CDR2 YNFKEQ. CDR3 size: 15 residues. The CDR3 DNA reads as TGTGCCAGCAGCCAAGAGGGACCGCCCACAGATACGCAGTATTTT. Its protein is CASSQEGPPTDTQYF.

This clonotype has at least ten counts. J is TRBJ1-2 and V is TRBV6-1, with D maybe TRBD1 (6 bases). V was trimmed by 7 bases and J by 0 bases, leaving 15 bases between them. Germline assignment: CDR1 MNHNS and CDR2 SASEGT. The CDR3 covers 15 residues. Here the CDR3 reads CASIKDSWANYGYTF. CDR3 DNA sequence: TGTGCCAGCATCAAGGACAGCTGGGCTAACTATGGCTACACCTTC.

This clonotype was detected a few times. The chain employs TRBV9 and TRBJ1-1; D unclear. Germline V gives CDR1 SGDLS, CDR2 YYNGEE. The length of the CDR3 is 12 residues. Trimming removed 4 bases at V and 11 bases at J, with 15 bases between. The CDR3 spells CASSPREGEAFF. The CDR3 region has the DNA TGTGCCAGCAGCCCCCGTGAGGGAGAGGCTTTCTTT.

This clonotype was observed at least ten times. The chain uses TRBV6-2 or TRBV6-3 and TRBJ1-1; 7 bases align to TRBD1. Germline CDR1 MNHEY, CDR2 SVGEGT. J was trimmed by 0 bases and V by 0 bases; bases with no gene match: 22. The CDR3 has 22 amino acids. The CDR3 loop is CASSYSDRPYGRVNVLNTEAFF. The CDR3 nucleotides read TGTGCCAGCAGTTACTCGGACAGGCCATACGGACGAGTCAACGTCTTGAACACTGAAGCTTTCTTT.

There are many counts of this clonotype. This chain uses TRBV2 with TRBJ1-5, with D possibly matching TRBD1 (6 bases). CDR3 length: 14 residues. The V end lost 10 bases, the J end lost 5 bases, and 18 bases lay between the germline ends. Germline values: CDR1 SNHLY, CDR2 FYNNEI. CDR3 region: CATRDTGTDQPQHF. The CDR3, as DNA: TGTGCCACCCGGGACACAGGGACCGATCAGCCCCAGCATTTT.

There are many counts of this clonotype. The CDR3 nucleotides are TGTGCCAGCCACCCCGCCTCGGACTCTGGAAACACCATATATTTT. Translation: CASHPASDSGNTIYF. V is TRBV6-1 and J is TRBJ1-3; D is unclear. CDR1 and CDR2 from the germline V gene are MNHNS and SASEGT. The CDR3 has 15 residues. Trimming removed 8 bases from V and 0 bases from J, with 14 bases in between.

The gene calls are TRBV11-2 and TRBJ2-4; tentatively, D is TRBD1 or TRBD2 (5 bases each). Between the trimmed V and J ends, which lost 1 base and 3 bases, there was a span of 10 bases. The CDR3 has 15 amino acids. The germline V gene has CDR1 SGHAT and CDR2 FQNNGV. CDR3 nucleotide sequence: TGTGCCAGCAGCTTAGCGCTGGGGGACAAAAACATTCAGTACTTC. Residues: CASSLALGDKNIQYF.

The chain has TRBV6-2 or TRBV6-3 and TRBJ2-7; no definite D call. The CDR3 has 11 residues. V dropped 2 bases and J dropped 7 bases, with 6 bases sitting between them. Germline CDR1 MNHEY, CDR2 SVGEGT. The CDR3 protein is CASSYLQEQYF. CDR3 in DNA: TGTGCCAGCAGTTACCTCCAAGAGCAGTACTTC.

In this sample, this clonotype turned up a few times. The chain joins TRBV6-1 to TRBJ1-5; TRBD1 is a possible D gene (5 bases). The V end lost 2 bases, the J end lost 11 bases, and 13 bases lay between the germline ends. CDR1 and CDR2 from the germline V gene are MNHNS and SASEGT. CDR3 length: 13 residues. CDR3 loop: CASSETRPGAQHF. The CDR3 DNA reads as TGTGCCAGCAGTGAAACCAGGCCGGGGGCCCAGCATTTT.

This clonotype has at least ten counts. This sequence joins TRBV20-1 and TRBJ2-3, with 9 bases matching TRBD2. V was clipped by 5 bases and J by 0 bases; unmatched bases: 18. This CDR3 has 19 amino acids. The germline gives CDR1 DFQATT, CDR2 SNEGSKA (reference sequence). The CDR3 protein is CSAGGPGVSSGTSTDTQYF. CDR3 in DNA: TGCAGTGCTGGGGGCCCGGGGGTGTCTAGCGGGACTAGCACAGATACGCAGTATTTT.

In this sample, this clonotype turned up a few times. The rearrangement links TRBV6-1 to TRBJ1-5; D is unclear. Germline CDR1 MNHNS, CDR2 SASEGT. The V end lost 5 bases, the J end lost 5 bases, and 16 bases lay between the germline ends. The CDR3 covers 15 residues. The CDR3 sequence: CASSLEQNGDQPQHF. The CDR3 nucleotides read TGTGCCAGCAGTCTCGAGCAAAATGGCGATCAGCCCCAGCATTTT.

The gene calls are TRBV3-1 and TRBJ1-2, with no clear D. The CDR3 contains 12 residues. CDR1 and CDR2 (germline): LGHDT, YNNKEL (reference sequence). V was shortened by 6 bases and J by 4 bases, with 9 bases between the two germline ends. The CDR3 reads CASRGPSYGYTF. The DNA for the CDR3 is TGTGCCAGCAGAGGTCCATCCTATGGCTACACCTTC.

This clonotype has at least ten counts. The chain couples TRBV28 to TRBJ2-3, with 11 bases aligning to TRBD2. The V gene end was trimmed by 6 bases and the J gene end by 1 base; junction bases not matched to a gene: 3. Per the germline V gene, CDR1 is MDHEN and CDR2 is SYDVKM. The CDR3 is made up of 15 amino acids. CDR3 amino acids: CASRPSGGRTDTQYF. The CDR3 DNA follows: TGTGCCAGCAGGCCTAGCGGGGGGCGCACAGATACGCAGTATTTT.

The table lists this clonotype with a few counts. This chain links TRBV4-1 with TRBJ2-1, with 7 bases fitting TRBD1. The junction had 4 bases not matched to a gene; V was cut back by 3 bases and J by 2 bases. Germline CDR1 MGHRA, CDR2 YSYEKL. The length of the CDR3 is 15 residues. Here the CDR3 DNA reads TGCGCCAGCAGCCACTTGACAGGGCCCTACAATGAGCAGTTCTTC. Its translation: CASSHLTGPYNEQFF.

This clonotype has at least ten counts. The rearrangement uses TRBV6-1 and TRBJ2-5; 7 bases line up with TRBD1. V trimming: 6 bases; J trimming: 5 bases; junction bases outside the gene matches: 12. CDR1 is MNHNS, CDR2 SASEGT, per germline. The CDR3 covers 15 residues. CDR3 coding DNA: TGTGCCAGCAGCAGAGGGACAGCTCGGCGGGAGACCCAGTACTTC. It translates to CASSRGTARRETQYF.

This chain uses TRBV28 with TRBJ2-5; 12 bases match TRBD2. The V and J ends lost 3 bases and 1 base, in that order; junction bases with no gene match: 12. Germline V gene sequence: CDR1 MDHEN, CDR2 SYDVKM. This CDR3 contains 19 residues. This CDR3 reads CASSLDAGTSGLVQETQYF. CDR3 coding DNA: TGTGCCAGCAGTTTGGACGCGGGGACTAGCGGGCTGGTCCAAGAGACCCAGTACTTC.

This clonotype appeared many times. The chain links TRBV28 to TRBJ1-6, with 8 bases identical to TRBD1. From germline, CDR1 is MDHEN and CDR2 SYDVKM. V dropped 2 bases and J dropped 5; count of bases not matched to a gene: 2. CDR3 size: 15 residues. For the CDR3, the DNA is TGTGCCAGCAGTTTAGGGGACAGGAATAATTCACCCCTCCACTTT. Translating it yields CASSLGDRNNSPLHF.

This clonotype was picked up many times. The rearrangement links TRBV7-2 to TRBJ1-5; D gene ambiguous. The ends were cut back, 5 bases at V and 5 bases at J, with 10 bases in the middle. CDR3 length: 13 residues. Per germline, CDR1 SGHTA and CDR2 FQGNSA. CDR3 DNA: TGTGCCAGCAGCGATCAACGGCATCAGCCCCAGCATTTT. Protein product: CASSDQRHQPQHF.

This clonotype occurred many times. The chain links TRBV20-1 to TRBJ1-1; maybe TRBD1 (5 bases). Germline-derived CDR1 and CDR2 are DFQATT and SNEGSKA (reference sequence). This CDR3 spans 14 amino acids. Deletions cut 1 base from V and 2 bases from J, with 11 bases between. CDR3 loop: CSARVLGPNTEAFF. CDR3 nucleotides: TGCAGTGCTAGAGTCTTGGGACCTAACACTGAAGCTTTCTTT.

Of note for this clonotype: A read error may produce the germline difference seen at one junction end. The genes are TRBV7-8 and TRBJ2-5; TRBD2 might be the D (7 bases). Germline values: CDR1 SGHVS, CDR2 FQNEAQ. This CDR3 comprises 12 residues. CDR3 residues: CASSLGGGREGF. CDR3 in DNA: TGTGCCAGCAGCTTAGGGGGGGGCAGGGAGGGCTTC.

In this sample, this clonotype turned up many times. DNA of the CDR3: TGTGCCACCCTCCAGACAGGGTTAAGTCAGCCCCAGCATTTT. Translated: CATLQTGLSQPQHF. V gene TRBV7-3 combines with J gene TRBJ1-5; 7 positions match TRBD1. The CDR3 is 14 residues long. With 10 bases clipped from V and 6 bases from J, the junction kept 12 bases outside the gene matches. Germline lookup yields CDR1 SGHTA and CDR2 FQGTGA.